The 21 T cell receptor beta chains given below trace back to one sample, sequenced in a study of CD8 T cells in ankylosing spondylitis. Each CDR3 protein is one row after TCRdb ran MiXCR on the 5' RACE reads. This sample has roughly 220,000 distinct CDR3 sequences; 10% occur once, and the top ten carry approximately 20%. Material for sequencing was blood, either unsorted or a sorted T cell fraction (not recorded which). The receptors come from a male donor with ankylosing spondylitis or in good health (not recorded which).

The gene calls are TRBV5-6 and TRBJ2-1, with D perhaps matching TRBD1 or TRBD2 (5 bases each). CDR1 and CDR2 from the germline V gene are SGHDT and YYEEEE. This CDR3 has 13 residues. V lost 4 bases to trimming and J lost 9 bases, with 14 bases between them. Written as DNA, the CDR3 is TGTGCCAGCAGCGGGGGTGTGGGTCTTGAGCAGTTCTTC. Its translation: CASSGGVGLEQFF.

This clonotype was seen ten or more times. The chain joins TRBV20-1 to TRBJ2-1; tentatively, D is TRBD1 or TRBD2 (5 bases each). V was shortened by 2 bases and J by 8 bases, with 22 bases between the two germline ends. Germline loops: CDR1 DFQATT, CDR2 SNEGSKA (reference sequence). The CDR3 is made up of 16 amino acids. The CDR3 protein is CSARSFEGTRYHEQFF. CDR3 nucleotides: TGCAGTGCTAGATCCTTCGAGGGGACCCGATATCATGAGCAGTTCTTC.

This clonotype was recorded at least ten times. The V call is TRBV28, the J call TRBJ1-2, with D maybe TRBD1 (6 bases). Germline CDR1 MDHEN, CDR2 SYDVKM. This CDR3 comprises 14 residues. V dropped 8 bases and J dropped 2 bases, with 15 bases sitting between them. The chain's CDR3 is CASRTSTGNYGYTF. As DNA, the CDR3 is TGTGCCAGCCGGACCTCGACAGGAAACTATGGCTACACCTTC.

V usage is TRBV7-6 and J usage is TRBJ1-2; D is possibly TRBD1 (5 bases). V was clipped by 1 base and J by 3 bases, with 12 bases between them. Germline loops: CDR1 SGHVS, CDR2 FNYEAQ. This CDR3 is 15 amino acids long. The chain's CDR3 is CASSLVDGADYGYTF. The CDR3 DNA reads TGTGCCAGCAGCTTAGTCGATGGGGCTGACTATGGCTACACCTTC.

This clonotype was counted once. V gene TRBV5-1 combines with J gene TRBJ2-5, with TRBD1 identical over 8 bases. CDR1 is SGHRS and CDR2 is YFSETQ in the germline V gene. J lost 5 bases, V lost 7 bases, and 16 bases had no gene match. The CDR3 covers 16 residues. The CDR3 loop reads CASGLDGTGNAETQYF. The CDR3 nucleotides are TGCGCCAGCGGTCTGGATGGGACAGGTAATGCGGAGACCCAGTACTTC.

This clonotype was recorded at least ten times. The V call is TRBV7-3, the J call TRBJ2-3, with D uncertain. CDR1 is SGHTA and CDR2 is FQGTGA in the germline V gene. Trimming left V 5 bases short and J 1 base short, with 16 bases between. CDR3 length equals 16 residues. The CDR3 here is CASSPEPHAGTDTQYF. The CDR3 region has the DNA TGTGCCAGCAGCCCCGAGCCCCACGCCGGCACAGATACGCAGTATTTT. The full variable domain, rest sourced from reference TRBV7-3 and TRBJ2-3, is GAGVSQTPSNKVTEKGKYVELRCDPISGHTALYWYRQSLGQGPEFLIYFQGTGAADDSGLPNDRFFAVRPEGSVSTLKIQRTERGDSAVYLCASSPEPHAGTDTQYFGPGTRLTVL.

In its sample, this clonotype was seen many times. V gene TRBV20-1 combines with J gene TRBJ1-5, with TRBD1 matching 9 bases. The trim removed 5 bases at V and 4 bases at J, leaving 12 bases unmatched. Germline CDR1 and CDR2: DFQATT and SNEGSKA (reference sequence). This CDR3 comprises 16 residues. CDR3 sequence reads: CSAPSTGTGKNQPQHF. CDR3 DNA: TGCAGTGCTCCTAGTACCGGGACAGGGAAAAATCAGCCCCAGCATTTT.

This clonotype has a count of ten or more. This chain joins TRBV20-1 and TRBJ2-1; TRBD2 aligns across 9 bases. Germline trimming cut 5 bases from V and 6 bases from J; bases unmatched to any gene: 5. This CDR3 has 13 residues. Germline CDR1 reads DFQATT; CDR2 reads SNEGSKA (reference sequence). The CDR3 DNA reads as TGCAGTGCTCAGGCGGGGGGGCTCAATGAGCAGTTCTTC. It specifies CSAQAGGLNEQFF.

This clonotype was observed at least ten times. V usage is TRBV20-1 and J usage is TRBJ2-1; TRBD2 agrees at 7 bases. The CDR3 totals 15 residues. The V and J ends lost 5 bases and 4 bases, in that order; junction bases with no gene match: 11. Per the germline V gene, CDR1 is DFQATT and CDR2 is SNEGSKA (reference sequence). CDR3 DNA sequence: TGCAGTGCTCCCAGTCCGGGACTAACGTACAATGAGCAGTTCTTC. This sequence encodes CSAPSPGLTYNEQFF.

This chain joins TRBV7-9 and TRBJ2-3, with 8 bases matching TRBD2. Losses at the gene ends were 7 bases for V and 0 bases for J; bases not matched to a gene: 6. This CDR3 comprises 15 residues. The V gene's germline CDR1 is SEHNR and CDR2 FQNEAQ (reference sequence). CDR3 sequence reads: CASTVGGASTDTQYF. In DNA, the CDR3 is TGTGCCAGCACCGTCGGGGGGGCTAGCACAGATACGCAGTATTTT.

The chain uses TRBV6-1 and TRBJ1-5; weak D call: TRBD1 (5 bases). CDR1 MNHNS and CDR2 SASEGT come from the germline V gene. The CDR3 spans 14 residues. V was cut by 6 bases and J by 1 base, with 10 bases left in between. Written as DNA, the CDR3 is TGTGCCAGCAGAGCGGGGCAGAGCAATCAGCCCCAGCATTTT. Its protein is CASRAGQSNQPQHF.

The chain recombines TRBV6-5 with TRBJ2-2, with D possibly being TRBD1 (6 bases). There are 15 residues in the CDR3. Per the germline V gene, CDR1 is MNHEY and CDR2 is SVGAGI. V was shortened by 2 bases and J by 6 bases, with 13 bases between the two germline ends. The CDR3 nucleotides are TGTGCCAGCAGTTACCCAGGGGTCCGCGCCGGGGAGCTGTTTTTT. This codes for CASSYPGVRAGELFF.

This clonotype came up many times. CDR3 protein: CATSRRSSSDNEQFF. The CDR3, as DNA: TGTGCCACCAGCAGAAGATCCAGTAGCGACAATGAGCAGTTCTTC. This chain uses TRBV15 with TRBJ2-1, with D possibly being TRBD2 (5 bases). The CDR3 is 15 amino acids. The V end was cut by 2 bases, the J end by 5 bases, with 13 bases between. Germline V CDR1 and CDR2: LNHNV, YYDKDF (reference sequence).

This clonotype was seen many times. The V and J genes are TRBV6-1 and TRBJ2-3; D is possibly TRBD1 or TRBD2 (5 bases each). V lost 1 base to trimming and J lost 3 bases, with 8 bases between them. This CDR3 region has 14 residues. Germline V lookup: CDR1 MNHNS, CDR2 SASEGT. The DNA of the CDR3 is TGTGCCAGCAGTGAAGGGGACCGGACAGATACGCAGTATTTT. Its translation: CASSEGDRTDTQYF.

This clonotype was observed a few times. The rearrangement links TRBV12-3 or TRBV12-4 to TRBJ2-7; 7 bases are shared with TRBD1. CDR3 length equals 14 residues. Unmatched junction bases numbered 7, after V lost 6 bases and J lost 2 bases. The CDR3 DNA sequence: TGTGCCAGCAGACGCCGGGACAGAGCCTACGAGCAGTACTTC. Its translation is CASRRRDRAYEQYF.

This clonotype came up many times. The V call is TRBV19, the J call TRBJ2-7; 8 bases line up with TRBD1. Trimming removed 5 bases from V and 1 base from J; junction bases left unmatched: 4. From germline, CDR1 is LNHDA and CDR2 SQIVND (reference sequence). The CDR3 contains 14 residues. DNA for the CDR3: TGTGCCAGTAGTCAGCACAGGGGGTCCTACGAGCAGTACTTC. Its translation is CASSQHRGSYEQYF.

This clonotype was observed a handful of times. The chain uses TRBV6-4 and TRBJ2-3; D is undetermined. The CDR3 has 13 amino acids. CDR1 MRHNA and CDR2 SNTAGT come from the germline V gene. V was trimmed by 3 bases and J by 0 bases, leaving 4 bases between them. The CDR3 DNA follows: TGTGCCAGCAGTGAGGGCAGCACAGATACGCAGTATTTT. Translated: CASSEGSTDTQYF.

The CDR3 nucleotides are TGTGCCATGAGCCCGGGGCTCTTCGGTAATGAGCAGTTCTTC. This encodes CAMSPGLFGNEQFF. The V and J genes are TRBV5-4 and TRBJ2-1; D assignment may be TRBD1 or TRBD2 (5 bases each). The CDR3 is 14 amino acids. Germline V gene data show CDR1 as SGHNT and CDR2 as YYREEE (reference sequence). V dropped 9 bases and J dropped 7 bases, with 20 bases sitting between them.

This clonotype came up a few times. This chain links TRBV28 with TRBJ2-7; no definite D call. Trimming stripped 1 base from V and 0 bases from J, with 13 bases between. CDR3 length equals 16 residues. Per the germline V gene, CDR1 is MDHEN and CDR2 is SYDVKM. DNA of the CDR3: TGTGCCAGCAGTTTATCCGGGCAGCCTCTCTCCTACGAGCAGTACTTC. Amino acid sequence: CASSLSGQPLSYEQYF.

This clonotype was seen many times. The CDR3 nucleotides are TGCGCCAGCAGCCCCATCAGGGGAAACGAGCAGTACTTC. Protein: CASSPIRGNEQYF. The chain links TRBV5-1 to TRBJ2-7; a possible D gene is TRBD1 (6 bases). Trimming removed 4 bases at V and 5 bases at J, with 13 bases between. The CDR3 is made up of 13 amino acids. From germline, CDR1 is SGHRS and CDR2 YFSETQ.

V is TRBV2 and J is TRBJ2-1, with D possibly matching TRBD2 (6 bases). CDR1 and CDR2 (germline): SNHLY, FYNNEI. With 8 bases removed from V and 5 bases from J, the gap between germline ends came to 13 bases. The CDR3 totals 13 residues. The CDR3 region has the DNA TGTGCCAGCTCAGGAGGGGAACACAATGAGCAGTTCTTC. This gives the protein CASSGGEHNEQFF.